This T cell receptor (beta chain) was obtained from a study of T cells in Graves' hyperthyroidism and ophthalmopathy (dated by TCRdb to 2018 to 2020). In terms of the full investigation: Peripheral blood was sampled at the time of initial diagnosis, prior to any treatment. TCR V-J signatures able to tell the groups apart were searched for in a discovery cohort of 90 to 100 patients, of whom 40 to 45 had Graves' ophthalmopathy and 55 to 65 had stable Graves' hyperthyroidism. Prospective prediction of ophthalmopathy was tested in an independent validation cohort consisting of about 19 hyperthyroidism patients and approximately 16 patients who later progressed to ophthalmopathy. For training and testing, the 95 to 100 patients in the discovery cohort were randomly divided in a 7:3 ratio. In about six Graves' hyperthyroidism patients, the study also compared T-cell repertoires from thyroid tissue with T-cell repertoires from blood. After blood sampling, hyperthyroidism patients were treated with methimazole at a starting dose of 30 mg daily, and ophthalmopathy patients were treated with high-dose intravenous methylprednisolone. The paper reports TCR Vbeta CDR3 sequencing of some 140 peripheral blood samples: under 45 ophthalmopathy, over 70 hyperthyroidism and 17 progressor patients. What the study reported, not specific to this receptor: No statistical method was used to set the sample size in advance, and investigators knew the group allocation. In validation, the model predicted progression to ophthalmopathy a median of about 5.9 months before onset, with approximately 68% sensitivity and 72.22% specificity. A model built on a 13 V-J signature distinguished ophthalmopathy from stable hyperthyroidism, reaching about 88% sensitivity and 81% to 83% specificity in cross-validation and 80%/75% in testing. Most expanded thyroid clonotypes (frequency above 0.001) were also detected in blood, a finding suggesting that blood repertoires may reflect thyroid immune responses.

The TCR beta CDR3 regions were amplified from RNA transcripts. The TCR CDR3 was subjected to a first round of RT-PCR using the HTBI primer set and the Qiagen OneStep RT-PCR kit. The libraries were constructed in a second round of multiplex PCR and then size-selected and purified. The libraries were sequenced on an Illumina HiSeq2000 using paired-end 100 bp reads. Under the source paper's analysis protocol: SOAPnuke was used to process the raw data, with reads discarded if the reads contained adapters or uncalled bases, had a mean Phred below 15, or lacked an exact constant-primer or identifier match. High-quality paired reads were merged using COPE v1.2.5, and each unique nucleotide sequence was defined as a clonotype. MiTCR v1.1 was used to align clonotypes to the IMGT TRBV, TRBD and TRBJ reference segments. Analysis was restricted to V-J combinations with a frequency above 0.0001, which covered 99.2% of repertoires. The TCS score was defined as the ratio of F50 (clonal expansion) to E x V (chaos), calculated using BLOSUM62-based TCRdist between CDR3 peptides within each V-J. Welch's t-statistics and random forest reduced several hundred V-J features to roughly 13, which were used in a naive Bayes classifier (R e1071). TCRdb reran the public reads through fastp at Q25 and MiXCR, keeping productive beta chains. Duplicate CDR3 protein sequences are folded into a single record with the most common DNA and genes. In this record, the V and J calls reflect TCRdb's handling and not the investigators' own analysis. This sample holds under 450,000 distinct CDR3 sequences; approximately 13% were observed only once. Of the sample, around 20% is held by the ten largest clones.

For this clonotype: There is no known antigen for this receptor. Its ends do not fully match the called genes, so a read error is possible.

Hyperthyroidism patients were aged 18 to 65 years and newly diagnosed, with disease duration of less than 2 months. Any patient with an uncontrolled infection, another autoimmune disease, pregnancy or lactation was excluded. Diagnoses relied on clinical symptoms, serum thyroxine and TRAb, thyroid ultrasound and orbital computed tomography. Blood from progressor patients was collected at the time of first diagnosis with hyperthyroidism, before any ophthalmopathy symptoms had appeared. PBMCs were isolated from about 10 ml of fresh peripheral blood by Ficoll-Paque density gradient centrifugation. Progressor patients were initially diagnosed with Graves' hyperthyroidism and developed ophthalmopathy during follow-up. Trizol reagent was used to extract total RNA, and RNA quality was then checked on an Agilent 2100 Bioanalyzer. The cysteine opens and the phenylalanine closes a CDR3 of 12 amino acids. Only the CDR3 portion is preserved as DNA: 36 bases, with reading frame beginning at the first base. CDR1 is given as MNHNS and CDR2 as SASEGT, both from the germline V gene.

Sequencing was done on a sample of blood. The V and J segments used are TRBV6-1 and TRBJ2-7, with TRBD1 perhaps the D gene, on 5 matching bases. The sequence derives from a man aged 25-45 years with Graves' hyperthyroidism that later progressed to Graves' ophthalmopathy. The CDR3 amino acid sequence is: CAGSPGPYEQYF. The bases read TGTGCCGGCAGTCCAGGGCCCTACGAGCAGTACTTC.